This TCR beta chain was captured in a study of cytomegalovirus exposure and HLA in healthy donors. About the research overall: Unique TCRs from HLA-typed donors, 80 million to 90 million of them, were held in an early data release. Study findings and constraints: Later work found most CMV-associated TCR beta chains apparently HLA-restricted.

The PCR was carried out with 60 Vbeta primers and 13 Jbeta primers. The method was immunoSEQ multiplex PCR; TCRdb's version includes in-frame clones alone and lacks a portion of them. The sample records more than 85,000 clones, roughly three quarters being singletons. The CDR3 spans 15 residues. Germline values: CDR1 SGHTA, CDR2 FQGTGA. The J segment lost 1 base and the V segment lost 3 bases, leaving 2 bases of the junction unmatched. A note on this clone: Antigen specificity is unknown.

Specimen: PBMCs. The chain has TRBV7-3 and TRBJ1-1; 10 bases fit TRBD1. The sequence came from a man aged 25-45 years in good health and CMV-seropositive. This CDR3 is CASSLGTGANTEAFF. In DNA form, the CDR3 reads TGTGCCAGCAGCTTGGGGACAGGGGCGAACACTGAAGCTTTCTTT.